The 20 T cell receptor beta chains reported below all come from one sample, sequenced in a study of blood T cell repertoires in COVID-19. Repertoires were generated with immunoSEQ multiplex PCR, while TCRdb's copy carries only in-frame clones and drops some. The table includes approximately 70,000 clones, over 75% detected once. Sequenced: peripheral blood. Source of these receptors: a man between 70 and 80 years old with active or convalescent COVID-19.

The genes are TRBV7-9 and TRBJ1-6; weak D call: TRBD1 (5 bases). The germline gives CDR1 SEHNR, CDR2 FQNEAQ (reference sequence). The CDR3 sequence is 14 residues long. V shed 5 bases and J shed 5 bases, with 10 bases lying between them. CDR3 bases: TGTGCCAGCAGCCAGACAGTAAATAATTCACCCCTCCACTTT. This sequence encodes CASSQTVNNSPLHF.

The V gene is TRBV19, the J gene TRBJ2-2, with 14 bases fitting TRBD2. The V segment lost 2 bases and the J segment 4 bases; nucleotides outside the gene matches: 9. This CDR3 region has 19 residues. CDR1 LNHDA and CDR2 SQIVND come from the germline V gene (reference sequence). The CDR3 protein is CASSINLGLAGVSTGELFF. The CDR3 DNA is TGTGCCAGTAGTATAAACTTGGGACTAGCGGGAGTAAGCACCGGGGAGCTGTTTTTT.

The rearrangement links TRBV9 to TRBJ1-3, with a possible D match to TRBD1 (5 bases). Deletions cut 2 bases from V and 2 bases from J, with 14 bases between. The V gene's germline CDR1 is SGDLS and CDR2 YYNGEE. The CDR3 totals 16 residues. CDR3 nucleotides: TGTGCCAGCAGCGTCTCCCCCCAGGGAACTGGAAACACCATATATTTT. Translation: CASSVSPQGTGNTIYF.

The V and J genes are TRBV2 and TRBJ2-2; 13 bases are a match to TRBD2. The CDR3 extends over 16 amino acids. Germline CDR1 reads SNHLY; CDR2 reads FYNNEI. Trimming removed 5 bases from V and 4 bases from J; junction bases left unmatched: 4. CDR3 nucleotide sequence: TGTGCCAGCAGTCGACTAGCGGGAGGTGCCACCGGGGAGCTGTTTTTT. Translation gives CASSRLAGGATGELFF.

This chain links TRBV19 with TRBJ1-5, with 7 bases identical to TRBD1. V lost 3 bases to trimming and J lost 2 bases; unmatched junction nucleotides: 4. CDR3 length: 15 amino acids. CDR1 is LNHDA, CDR2 SQIVND, per germline (reference sequence). The CDR3 protein is CASSITGVRNQPQHF. The CDR3 DNA sequence: TGTGCCAGTAGTATCACAGGGGTACGCAATCAGCCCCAGCATTTT.

This clone was counted between two and nine times. V gene TRBV14 combines with J gene TRBJ2-7; 12 positions agree with TRBD2. Losses at the gene ends were 0 bases for V and 3 bases for J; bases not matched to a gene: 3. CDR1 and CDR2 from the germline V gene are SGHDN and FVKESK. The CDR3 length is 16 residues. The DNA for the CDR3 is TGTGCCAGCAGCCAAGACCCTAGCGGGAGGGTCTACGAGCAGTACTTC. Protein sequence: CASSQDPSGRVYEQYF.

The chain is built from TRBV4-1 and TRBJ1-3; 7 nucleotides line up with TRBD1. Trimming at V came to 4 bases and at J to 2 bases, leaving 5 bases not matched to a gene. The CDR3 is made up of 15 amino acids. Germline CDR1 and CDR2: MGHRA and YSYEKL. CDR3 sequence: CASSLEGGPGNTIYF. In nucleotides, the CDR3 is TGCGCCAGCAGCCTCGAAGGGGGCCCTGGAAACACCATATATTTT.

This clone was seen a handful of times. CDR3 sequence reads: CASRRGTEQYF. The CDR3 nucleotides read TGTGCCAGCAGGCGGGGGACCGAGCAGTACTTC. The chain combines TRBV12-3 or TRBV12-4 with TRBJ2-7; 7 positions agree with TRBD2. The V and J ends lost 6 bases and 6 bases, in that order; junction bases with no gene match: 2. The CDR3 runs to 11 residues.

This sequence joins TRBV2 and TRBJ2-5; TRBD1 aligns across 9 bases. CDR3 length: 14 residues. Germline-derived CDR1 and CDR2 are SNHLY and FYNNEI. V lost 6 bases and J lost 4; bases outside the gene matches: 6. CDR3 sequence (DNA): TGTGCCAGCAGCCCCGGGACAGGGATAGAGACCCAGTACTTC. Protein: CASSPGTGIETQYF.

The chain combines TRBV18 with TRBJ2-7; a possible D gene is TRBD2 (7 bases). The CDR3 totals 14 residues. CDR1 KGHSH and CDR2 LQKENI come from the germline V gene. V was clipped by 0 bases and J by 4 bases, with 10 bases between them. CDR3 nucleotides: TGTGCCAGCTCACCACCGGGGGGGCTTTACGAGCAGTACTTC. This encodes CASSPPGGLYEQYF.

J is TRBJ2-1 and V is TRBV6-1; the D is unclear. V was trimmed by 2 bases and J by 4 bases, leaving 18 bases between them. This CDR3 is built from 17 residues. The germline gives CDR1 MNHNS, CDR2 SASEGT. The CDR3 region is CASSEPVSRSLYNEQFF. CDR3 DNA sequence: TGTGCCAGCAGTGAACCTGTCAGCAGGTCATTATACAATGAGCAGTTCTTC.

This clone has just a few counts. The V gene is TRBV5-6, the J gene TRBJ1-1, with TRBD1 matching 8 bases. The V segment lost 5 bases and the J segment 5 bases; nucleotides outside the gene matches: 8. Germline V gene lookup returns CDR1 SGHDT and CDR2 YYEEEE. The CDR3 has 14 amino acids. The CDR3 sequence is CASRGDRGVTEAFF. DNA for the CDR3: TGTGCCAGCAGGGGAGACAGGGGAGTGACTGAAGCTTTCTTT.

The rearrangement joins TRBV4-3 to TRBJ2-7; D perhaps matches TRBD1 (6 bases). Germline CDR1 and CDR2: LGHNA and YSLEER. The CDR3 totals 16 residues. V was clipped by 4 bases and J by 0 bases, with 16 bases between them. CDR3 loop: CASSRSQGYSSYEQYF. CDR3 bases: TGCGCCAGCAGCCGATCCCAGGGGTACAGCTCCTACGAGCAGTACTTC.

The chain is built from TRBV5-1 and TRBJ2-3; 8 bases fit TRBD1. Germline-derived CDR1 and CDR2 are SGHRS and YFSETQ. Trimming cost V 6 bases and J 6 bases; bases outside gene matches: 9. CDR3 length: 14 residues. This CDR3 reads CASKRQGFSDTQYF. For the CDR3, the DNA is TGCGCCAGCAAGCGACAGGGGTTCAGCGATACGCAGTATTTT.

The chain recombines TRBV19 with TRBJ1-1; D not resolved. The CDR3 contains 14 residues. Germline CDR1 reads LNHDA; CDR2 reads SQIVND (reference sequence). Trimming left V 6 bases short and J 0 bases short, with 11 bases between. Here the CDR3 reads CASRTLRLNTEAFF. CDR3 bases: TGTGCCAGTAGGACGCTCAGGTTGAACACTGAAGCTTTCTTT.

V and J are TRBV11-1 and TRBJ2-5, with D possibly TRBD1 on 6 matching bases. This CDR3 has 12 residues. The V gene's germline CDR1 is SGHAT and CDR2 FQDESV (reference sequence). V lost 5 bases to trimming and J lost 4 bases, with 8 bases between them. CDR3 loop: CASSPRGETQYF. The DNA for the CDR3 is TGTGCCAGCAGCCCCAGGGGAGAGACCCAGTACTTC.

This clone appeared once. The chain carries TRBV6-5 and TRBJ1-4, with a possible D match to TRBD1 (5 bases). The V end was cut by 0 bases, the J end by 8 bases, with 13 bases between. Looked up from germline, CDR1 is MNHEY and CDR2 is SVGAGI. CDR3 length: 15 residues. The CDR3 DNA reads as TGTGCCAGCAGTTACTCGGGGCAGGGAAGGGAAAAACTGTTTTTT. It yields the protein CASSYSGQGREKLFF.

CDR3 amino acids: CASSPQEGQNTEAFF. In DNA form, the CDR3 reads TGTGCCAGCTCACCGCAGGAGGGCCAGAACACTGAAGCTTTCTTT. The rearrangement links TRBV18 to TRBJ1-1, with D unresolved. CDR1 is KGHSH, CDR2 LQKENI, per germline. The V end was cut by 3 bases, the J end by 1 base, with 12 bases between. The CDR3 is made up of 15 amino acids.

The V and J genes are TRBV9 and TRBJ2-2; D gene uncertain. Germline V gene lookup returns CDR1 SGDLS and CDR2 YYNGEE. V was shortened by 7 bases and J by 1 base, with 5 bases between the two germline ends. The CDR3 is made up of 12 amino acids. The CDR3 bases are TGTGCCAGCGGGCAGAACACCGGGGAGCTGTTTTTT. Translated: CASGQNTGELFF.

The rearrangement uses TRBV10-3 and TRBJ2-7, with 11 nucleotides matching TRBD1. Germline V gene data show CDR1 as ENHRY and CDR2 as SYGVKD. With 8 bases clipped from V and 6 bases from J, the junction kept 6 bases outside the gene matches. The CDR3 spans 13 residues. The CDR3 sequence: CAIGPGQGGEQYF. The CDR3 DNA reads as TGTGCCATCGGACCGGGACAGGGGGGCGAGCAGTACTTC.